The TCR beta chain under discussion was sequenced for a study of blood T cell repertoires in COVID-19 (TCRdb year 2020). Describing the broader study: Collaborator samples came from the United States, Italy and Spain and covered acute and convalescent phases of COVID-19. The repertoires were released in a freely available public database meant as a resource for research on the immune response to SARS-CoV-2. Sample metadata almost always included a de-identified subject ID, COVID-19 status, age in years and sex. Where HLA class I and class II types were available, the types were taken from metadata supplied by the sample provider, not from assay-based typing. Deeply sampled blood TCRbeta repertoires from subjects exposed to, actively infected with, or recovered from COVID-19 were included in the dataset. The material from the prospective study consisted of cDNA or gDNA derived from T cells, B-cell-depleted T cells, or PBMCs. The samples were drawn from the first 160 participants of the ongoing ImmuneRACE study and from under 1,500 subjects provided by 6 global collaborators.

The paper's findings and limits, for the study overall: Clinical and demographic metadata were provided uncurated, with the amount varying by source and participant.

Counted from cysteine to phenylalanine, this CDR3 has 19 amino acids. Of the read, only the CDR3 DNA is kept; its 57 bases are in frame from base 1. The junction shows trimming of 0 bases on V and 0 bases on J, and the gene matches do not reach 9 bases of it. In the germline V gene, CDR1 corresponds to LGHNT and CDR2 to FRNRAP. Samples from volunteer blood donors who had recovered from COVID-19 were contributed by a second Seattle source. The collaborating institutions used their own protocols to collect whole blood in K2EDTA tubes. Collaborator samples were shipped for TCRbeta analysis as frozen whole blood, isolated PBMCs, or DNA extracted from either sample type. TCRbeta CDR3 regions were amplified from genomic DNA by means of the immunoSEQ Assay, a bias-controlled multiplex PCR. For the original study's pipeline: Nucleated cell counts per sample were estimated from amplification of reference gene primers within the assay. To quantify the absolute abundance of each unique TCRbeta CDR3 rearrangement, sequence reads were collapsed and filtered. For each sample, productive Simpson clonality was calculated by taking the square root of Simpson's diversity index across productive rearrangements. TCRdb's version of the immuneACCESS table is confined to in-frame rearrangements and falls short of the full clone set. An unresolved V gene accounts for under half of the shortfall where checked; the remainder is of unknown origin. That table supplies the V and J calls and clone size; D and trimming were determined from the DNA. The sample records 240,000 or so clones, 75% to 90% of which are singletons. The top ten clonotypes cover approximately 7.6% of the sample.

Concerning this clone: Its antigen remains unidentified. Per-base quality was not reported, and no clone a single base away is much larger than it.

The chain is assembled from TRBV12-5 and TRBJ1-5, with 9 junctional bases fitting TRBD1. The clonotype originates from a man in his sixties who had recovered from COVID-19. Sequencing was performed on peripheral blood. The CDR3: CASGLVTGQGLYSNQPQHF. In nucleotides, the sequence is TGTGCTAGTGGTTTGGTAACGGGACAGGGACTATATAGCAATCAGCCCCAGCATTTT.